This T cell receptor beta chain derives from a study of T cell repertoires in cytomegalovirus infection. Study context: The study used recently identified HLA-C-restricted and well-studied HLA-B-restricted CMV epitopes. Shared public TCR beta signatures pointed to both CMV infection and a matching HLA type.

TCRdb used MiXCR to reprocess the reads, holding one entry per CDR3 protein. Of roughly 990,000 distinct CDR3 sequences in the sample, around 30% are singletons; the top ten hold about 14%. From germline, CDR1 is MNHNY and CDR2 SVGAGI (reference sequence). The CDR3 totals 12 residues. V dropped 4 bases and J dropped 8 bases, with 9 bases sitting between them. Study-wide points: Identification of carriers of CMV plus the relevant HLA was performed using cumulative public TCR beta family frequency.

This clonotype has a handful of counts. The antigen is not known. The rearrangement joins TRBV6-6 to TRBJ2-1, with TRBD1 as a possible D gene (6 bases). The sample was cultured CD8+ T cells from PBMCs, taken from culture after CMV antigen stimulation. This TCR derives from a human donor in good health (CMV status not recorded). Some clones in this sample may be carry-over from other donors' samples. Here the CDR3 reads CASSSDRYEQFF. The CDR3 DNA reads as TGTGCCAGCAGTTCGGACAGATATGAGCAGTTCTTC.